The following is a TCR beta chain sequence with its context. Its antigen is unknown. These data come from a study of Graves' ophthalmopathy and Graves' hyperthyroidism. Study conclusions and caveats: Cross-validated, the 13-signature model showed 87.88%/81.08% sensitivity/specificity, and 80%/75% in the test set. Blood samples also showed most expanded thyroid clonotypes exceeding 0.001 frequency.

Amplified TCR beta CDR3 regions were obtained using RNA transcripts as template. Investigators did first-round RT-PCR with HTBI primers, then second-round multiplex PCR. TCRdb used MiXCR to reprocess the multiplex PCR reads, holding one entry per CDR3 protein. The data show under 60,000 distinct CDR3 sequences, less than 55% seen once. The CDR3 is made up of 14 amino acids. V was trimmed by 0 bases and J by 4 bases, leaving 10 bases between them. From germline, CDR1 is SGHDT and CDR2 YYEEEE. The TCR comes from an adult woman with Graves' ophthalmopathy. The sequenced sample was peripheral blood. The chain is built from TRBV5-6 and TRBJ1-1, with D perhaps TRBD1 (5 bases). The CDR3 reads CASSLEGYGTEAFF. CDR3 DNA: TGTGCCAGCAGCTTGGAGGGGTACGGCACTGAAGCTTTCTTT. Filled out from reference TRBV5-6 and TRBJ1-1, the complete variable domain reads DAGVTQSPTHLIKTRGQQVTLRCSPKSGHDTVSWYQQALGQGPQFIFQYYEEEERQRGNFPDRFSGHQFPNYSSELNVNALLLGDSALYLCASSLEGYGTEAFFGQGTRLTVV.